These T cell receptor beta chains were read from a single sample in a study of blood T cells in healthy people across ages. TCRdb ran MiXCR on the 5' RACE reads and lists one entry per CDR3 protein. This sample yields 1.2 million to 1.5 million distinct CDR3 sequences, of which around two fifths are seen a single time; 7% to 9% belongs to the top ten. Sample: blood. The origin of the receptors is a woman aged 18-30 years in good health. Both conserved end residues are part of each CDR3. Size values are once, few and many counts, or a class for expanded clones, and some rows have none.

v_call: TRBV6-6; clone_size: -; cdr3_aa: CASSLGTKQETQFF
v_call: TRBV4-1; clone_size: few; cdr3_aa: CASSQAAGGISSYNSPLHF
v_call: TRBV21-1; clone_size: -; cdr3_aa: CASSARKASLAGGPYEQYF
v_call: TRBV12-3/TRBV12-4; clone_size: many; cdr3_aa: CASRGLAGYNEQFF
v_call: TRBV7-9; clone_size: once; cdr3_aa: CASSLNPYTGELFF
v_call: TRBV5-6; clone_size: few; cdr3_aa: CASSLSGLAESTDTQYF
v_call: TRBV6-1; clone_size: -; cdr3_aa: CASSELAAHSGANVLTF
v_call: TRBV7-2; clone_size: few; cdr3_aa: CASSRGTSGLFYNEQFF
v_call: TRBV20-1; clone_size: -; cdr3_aa: CSARVEGGNSPLHF
v_call: TRBV6-6; clone_size: -; cdr3_aa: CASSVDRLGYTF
v_call: TRBV4-1; clone_size: -; cdr3_aa: CASSQGRNSINQPQHF
v_call: TRBV7-8; clone_size: -; cdr3_aa: CASSHQTGDQPQHF
v_call: TRBV5-1; clone_size: -; cdr3_aa: CASSLPTGVDEQYF
v_call: TRBV11-2; clone_size: -; cdr3_aa: CASTSSTGVNSPLHF
v_call: TRBV7-2; clone_size: few; cdr3_aa: CASSQVDRGGTEAFF
v_call: TRBV2; clone_size: -; cdr3_aa: CASTGLAGTYEQYF
v_call: TRBV6-1; clone_size: -; cdr3_aa: CASSEGPGYLTDTQYF
v_call: TRBV7-9; clone_size: -; cdr3_aa: CASRIEAGPTSDTQYF
v_call: TRBV7-2; clone_size: -; cdr3_aa: CASSSSENIQYF
v_call: TRBV18; clone_size: few; cdr3_aa: CASSPPASTYEQYF
v_call: TRBV7-2; clone_size: -; cdr3_aa: CASSLSVEQYF
v_call: TRBV6-2/TRBV6-3; clone_size: -; cdr3_aa: CASSQGGLFGEQYF
v_call: TRBV7-8; clone_size: -; cdr3_aa: CASSSSALPGYTF
v_call: TRBV27; clone_size: -; cdr3_aa: CATSVSGGLQPQHF
v_call: TRBV24-1; clone_size: few; cdr3_aa: CATSGLTYPETQYF
v_call: TRBV29-1; clone_size: -; cdr3_aa: CSVSDTSYEQYF
v_call: TRBV6-1; clone_size: few; cdr3_aa: CASSARTGAVEQYF
v_call: TRBV20-1; clone_size: -; cdr3_aa: CSAEEGLAVFETQYF
v_call: TRBV20-1; clone_size: -; cdr3_aa: CSAREDRPNQPQHF
v_call: TRBV24-1; clone_size: -; cdr3_aa: CATSASGGLAAPPTYEQYF
v_call: TRBV6-1; clone_size: -; cdr3_aa: CASSGDRSPALPQHF
v_call: TRBV7-6; clone_size: few; cdr3_aa: CASSLRGLAGQNEQFF
v_call: TRBV4-2; clone_size: -; cdr3_aa: CASRLRQELNTEAFF
v_call: TRBV9; clone_size: -; cdr3_aa: CASSVESSPGAVLTF
v_call: TRBV7-9; clone_size: -; cdr3_aa: CASSLVAGGPGEQYF
v_call: TRBV20-1; clone_size: -; cdr3_aa: CSAGSGQAINQPQHF
v_call: TRBV6-1; clone_size: -; cdr3_aa: CASSERAGGTYEQYF
v_call: TRBV20-1; clone_size: -; cdr3_aa: CSARDRGSGYQETQYF
v_call: TRBV10-3; clone_size: few; cdr3_aa: CAISEKTGVNTEAFF
v_call: TRBV27; clone_size: once; cdr3_aa: CASSFYLPQGVSNQPQHF
v_call: TRBV29-1; clone_size: -; cdr3_aa: CSVVSGFNQPQHF
v_call: TRBV5-1; clone_size: -; cdr3_aa: CASSLNHALAGTWYEQFF
v_call: TRBV20-1; clone_size: -; cdr3_aa: CSARLGGDYYGYTF
v_call: TRBV21-1; clone_size: -; cdr3_aa: CASSKAEGISYGYTF
v_call: TRBV5-1; clone_size: -; cdr3_aa: CASSWLAGTGELFF
v_call: TRBV7-2; clone_size: few; cdr3_aa: CASSPVVGSSDGYTF
v_call: TRBV28; clone_size: -; cdr3_aa: CASSSYRVGYEQYF
v_call: TRBV7-6; clone_size: few; cdr3_aa: CASSLAQGPNYGYTF
v_call: TRBV5-5; clone_size: -; cdr3_aa: CASSLEGPENYGYTF
v_call: TRBV12-3/TRBV12-4; clone_size: -; cdr3_aa: CASSLAYRAVAGGLGTQYF
v_call: TRBV9; clone_size: -; cdr3_aa: CASSVRGDLRETQYF
v_call: TRBV6-1; clone_size: few; cdr3_aa: CASGRGNYGYTF
v_call: TRBV29-1; clone_size: few; cdr3_aa: CSSGGLYTEAFF
v_call: TRBV12-3/TRBV12-4; clone_size: -; cdr3_aa: CVSRGSGGYGYTF
v_call: TRBV6-2/TRBV6-3; clone_size: -; cdr3_aa: CASSYFPRAYVNNEQYF
v_call: TRBV5-6; clone_size: -; cdr3_aa: CASSSLTSDAPDTQYF
v_call: TRBV28; clone_size: few; cdr3_aa: CASSSDAETQYF